This TCR beta chain was recovered during a study of blood T cell repertoires in COVID-19. Whole-study context: Italy, Spain and the United States were the sources of the convalescent and acute COVID-19 samples.

CDR1 and CDR2 (germline): SGHRS, YFSETQ. Germline trimming cut 3 bases from V and 2 bases from J; bases unmatched to any gene: 4. This CDR3 contains 14 residues. Original handling: Reference gene primer amplification in the assay estimated nucleated cell counts. Here immunoSEQ multiplex PCR was the method, and the copy in TCRdb shows in-frame clones only, minus some. The V and J calls and clone size were taken over from that table, and D and trimming were inferred from the DNA. The sample contains about 200,000 clones, roughly 80% of which appear only once. This clonotype was sampled from a man aged 50-59 years who had recovered from COVID-19. Source material: peripheral blood. The V call is TRBV5-1, the J call TRBJ1-1, with 7 bases identical to TRBD1. CDR3 DNA sequence: TGCGCCAGCAGCTCGGGACAGAAAAACACTGAAGCTTTCTTT. Its protein product is CASSSGQKNTEAFF.